The 10 T cell receptor beta chains below were found in one sample sequenced in a study of CD8+ T cells in alopecia areata. RNA was isolated and reverse transcribed to cDNA, the sequencing template. Only in-frame clones appear in the TCRdb table, and some are missing; sequencing was by immunoSEQ multiplex PCR. This sample has some 150,000 clones; 50% to 65% occur once, and the top ten carry roughly 21%. Material: CD8+ T cells sorted from blood, obtained at week 0. These receptors all stem from a human donor with alopecia areata.

The chain has TRBV6-5 and TRBJ2-7, with 10 bases fitting TRBD1. V shed 7 bases and J 1 base; nucleotides not matched to a gene: 4. CDR1 MNHEY and CDR2 SVGAGI come from the germline V gene. The CDR3 contains 14 residues. CDR3 loop: CASTLGQGSYEQYF. In DNA form, the CDR3 reads TGTGCCAGCACCCTGGGACAGGGGTCCTACGAGCAGTACTTC.

This clone has a handful of counts. This chain joins TRBV7-9 and TRBJ2-3; D gene ambiguous. V was shortened by 5 bases and J by 6 bases, with 12 bases between the two germline ends. The CDR3 runs 13 residues. Germline CDR1 SEHNR, CDR2 FQNEAQ (reference sequence). For the CDR3, the DNA is TGTGCCAGCAGCGAGGATAGTCAGGATACGCAGTATTTT. It yields the protein CASSEDSQDTQYF.

The J gene is TRBJ1-1, the V gene TRBV13; no clear D. This CDR3 is 14 amino acids long. The V gene's germline CDR1 is PRHDT and CDR2 FYEKMQ (reference sequence). V was cut by 0 bases and J by 1 base, with 6 bases left in between. In DNA form, the CDR3 reads TGTGCCAGCAGCTTAGGGCGGTCGAACACTGAAGCTTTCTTT. Amino acids: CASSLGRSNTEAFF.

In the case of this clone: The conserved phenylalanine or tryptophan is not found at the CDR3 terminus, so this likely reflects a read error. V gene TRBV29-1 combines with J gene TRBJ1-1, with 7 bases identical to TRBD1. This CDR3 region has 13 residues. The junction had 3 bases not matched to a gene; V was cut back by 5 bases and J by 0 bases. CDR1 is SQVTM, CDR2 ANQGSEA, per germline. The CDR3 reads CSVQQGMNTEAFL. CDR3 DNA sequence: TGCAGCGTTCAACAGGGGATGAACACTGAAGCTTTCCTT.

The rearrangement links TRBV5-3 to TRBJ2-2; 14 bases agree with TRBD2. TRBV5-3 is an ORF; its function is uncertain. This CDR3 has 17 amino acids. V lost 3 bases to trimming and J lost 7 bases; unmatched junction nucleotides: 8. CDR3 residues: CARSSGLAGAGNGELFF. DNA of the CDR3: TGTGCCAGAAGCTCGGGACTAGCGGGGGCCGGGAACGGGGAGCTGTTTTTT.

The chain uses TRBV29-1 and TRBJ1-2; 7 bases map to TRBD1. Germline-derived CDR1 and CDR2 are SQVTM and ANQGSEA. CDR3 size: 12 residues. The V gene end was trimmed by 6 bases and the J gene end by 3 bases; junction bases not matched to a gene: 4. The CDR3 region has the DNA TGCAGCGTCCCCGGGACAGACTATGGCTACACCTTC. This gives the protein CSVPGTDYGYTF.

The chain uses TRBV29-1 and TRBJ1-5, with TRBD1 as a possible D gene (6 bases). V lost 4 bases and J 0 bases, leaving 7 bases between the germline ends. The germline gives CDR1 SQVTM, CDR2 ANQGSEA. The CDR3 is 13 residues long. The CDR3 is CSVGTDSNQPQHF. The CDR3 region has the DNA TGCAGCGTTGGGACAGATAGCAATCAGCCCCAGCATTTT.

The table lists this clone with a few counts. The chain is built from TRBV14 and TRBJ2-7, with 7 bases identical to TRBD1. This CDR3 comprises 16 residues. The germline gives CDR1 SGHDN, CDR2 FVKESK. J gave up 3 bases and V 3 bases, and 11 bases lay outside the gene matches. The CDR3 here is CASSHYNGQANYEQYF. The CDR3 region has the DNA TGTGCCAGCAGCCACTATAATGGACAGGCTAACTACGAGCAGTACTTC. The full variable domain, its missing parts supplied by reference TRBV14 and TRBJ2-7, is EAGVTQFPSHSVIEKGQTVTLRCDPISGHDNLYWYRRVMGKEIKFLLHFVKESKQDESGMPNNRFLAERTGGTYSTLKVQPAELEDSGVYFCASSHYNGQANYEQYFGPGTRLTVT.

In its sample, this clone was seen a few times. The chain joins TRBV4-3 to TRBJ1-3; D gene ambiguous. Germline-derived CDR1 and CDR2 are LGHNA and YSLEER. This CDR3 spans 13 amino acids. V lost 0 bases, J lost 8 bases, and 8 bases lay in between. The CDR3 loop reads CASSQDAPDTIYF. In nucleotides, the CDR3 is TGCGCCAGCAGCCAAGATGCCCCAGACACCATATATTTT.

The CDR3 protein is CASRPDRSTDTQYF. CDR3 sequence (DNA): TGTGCCAGCAGACCGGACAGAAGCACAGATACGCAGTATTTT. The genes are TRBV7-9 and TRBJ2-3; TRBD1 might be the D (6 bases). V shed 6 bases and J shed 0 bases, with 10 bases lying between them. This CDR3 is 14 amino acids long. Looked up from germline, CDR1 is SEHNR and CDR2 is FQNEAQ (reference sequence).